The TCR beta chain described here comes from a study of technical replicates of blood from a handful of donors (dated by TCRdb to 2016 to 2017). Libraries were constructed by the immunoSEQ multiplex PCR assay. In its TCRdb copy, this immuneACCESS table keeps in-frame sequences only and misses some clones. Where compared with another copy, unresolved V genes explain less than half of these, and the others have no known cause. The sample contains around 83,000 clones, 90% to 95% of them found a single time. The ten largest clonotypes hold about 0.24% of the sample. The CDR3, from cysteine to phenylalanine, totals 12 residues. CDR3 DNA is the only sequence kept; it has 36 bases, read in frame from the first base. V drops 6 bases and J drops 5 bases, leaving 7 bases in between. From the germline V gene, CDR1 is MDHEN and CDR2 is SYDVKM. For this clone: Its antigen is unknown. It has no much larger one-base neighbor in the sample; base qualities were not kept.

Recombination joined TRBV28 with TRBJ2-2; no D segment can be confidently identified. Sequencing input: T cells isolated from PBMCs. The sequence came from a human donor in good health. The DNA is TGTGCCAGCAGCTTCGGGACCGGGGAGCTGTTTTTT. It specifies CASSFGTGELFF. With all but the CDR3 taken from the reference TRBV28 and TRBJ2-2 genes, the full variable domain is: DVKVTQSSRYLVKRTGEKVFLECVQDMDHENMFWYRQDPGLGLRLIYFSYDVKMKEKGDIPEGYSVSREKKERFSLILESASTNQTSMYLCASSFGTGELFFGEGSRLTVL.